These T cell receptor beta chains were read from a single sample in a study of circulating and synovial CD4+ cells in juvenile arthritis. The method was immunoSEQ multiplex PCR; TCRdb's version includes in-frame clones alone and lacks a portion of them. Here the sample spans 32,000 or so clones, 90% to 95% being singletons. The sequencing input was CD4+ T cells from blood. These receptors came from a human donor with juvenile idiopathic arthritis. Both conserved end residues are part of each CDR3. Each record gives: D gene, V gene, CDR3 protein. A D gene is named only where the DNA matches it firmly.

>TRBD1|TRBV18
CASSQALRDRGSEQYF
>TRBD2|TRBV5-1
CASAQTPRGSADTQYF
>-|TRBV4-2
CASSHNGQYGYTF
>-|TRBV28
CASTRGGSNTEAFF
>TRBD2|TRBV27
CASSGLAALQFF
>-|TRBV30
CAWSVVQMNTEAFF
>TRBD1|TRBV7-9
CASSSDRGQGAGEKLFF
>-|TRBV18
CASSPEILTARNEKLFF
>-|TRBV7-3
CASSPGGAGFGYTF
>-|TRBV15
CATSRFGQFTEAFF
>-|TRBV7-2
CASSLAQLNSPLHF
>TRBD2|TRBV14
CASSQVPGLAGEETQYF
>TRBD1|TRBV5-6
CASSLPGQGRGTEAFF
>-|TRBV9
CASSVSLEHQAFF
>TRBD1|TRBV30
CAWSGTGGYEQYF
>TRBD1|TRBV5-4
CASSSHRGEGETQYF
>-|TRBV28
CASSFQGEQYF
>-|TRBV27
CASSLGGGFNSPLHF
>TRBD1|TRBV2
CASSTGTDNSPLHF
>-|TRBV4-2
CASSQGLVESYEQYF
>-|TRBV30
CAWSNQAAETQYF
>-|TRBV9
CASSVGSGATREPQHF
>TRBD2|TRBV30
CAWSGGSDTQYF
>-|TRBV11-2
CASSLDRSGSYNEQFF
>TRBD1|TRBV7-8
CASSHQGARPGFHQPQHF
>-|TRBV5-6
CASSSTETQYF
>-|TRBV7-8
CASTKDSAGANTDTQYF
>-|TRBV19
CASSIPGKAEKLFF
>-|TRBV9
CASRRGGSGNTIYF
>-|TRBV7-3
CASSPVCSEQYF
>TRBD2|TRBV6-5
CASSSTSGTTDTQYF
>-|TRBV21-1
CASSEVEGAGAEQYF
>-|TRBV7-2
CASSLIADLYGYTF
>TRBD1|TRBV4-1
CASSHGPSDWDRVEKLFF
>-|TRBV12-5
CASGLVRCVSSYGQYF
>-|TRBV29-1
CSARTEMNTEAFF
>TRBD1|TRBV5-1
CASSPRDRVETQYF
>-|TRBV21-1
CASGTGTGNQPQHF
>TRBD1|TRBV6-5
CASSRDRVENGYTF
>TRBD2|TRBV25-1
CASSAPGLVTDTQYF